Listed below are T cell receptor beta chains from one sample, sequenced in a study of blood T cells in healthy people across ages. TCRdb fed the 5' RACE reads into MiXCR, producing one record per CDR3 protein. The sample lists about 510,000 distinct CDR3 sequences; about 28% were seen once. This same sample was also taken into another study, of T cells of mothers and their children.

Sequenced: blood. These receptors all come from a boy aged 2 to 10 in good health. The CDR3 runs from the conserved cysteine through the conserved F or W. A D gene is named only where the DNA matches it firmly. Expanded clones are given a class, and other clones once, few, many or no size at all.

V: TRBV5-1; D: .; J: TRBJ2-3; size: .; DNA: TGCGCCAGCAGCAGGGAACCCGAAGAGGCAGATACGCAGTATTTT; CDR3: CASSREPEEADTQYF
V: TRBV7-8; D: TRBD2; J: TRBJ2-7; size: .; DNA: TGTGCCAGCAGCTTACGGCCGGGGGGGCGCTACGAGCAGTACTTC; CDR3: CASSLRPGGRYEQYF
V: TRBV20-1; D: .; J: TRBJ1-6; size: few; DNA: TGCAGTGCTCCCCGCGGGCAGGGTTATAATTCACCCCTCCACTTT; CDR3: CSAPRGQGYNSPLHF
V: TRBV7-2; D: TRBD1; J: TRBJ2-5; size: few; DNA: TGTGCCAGCAGCTTAGCGCGCTCTGGCTGGACAGGGGGTGGTGAGACCCAGTACTTC; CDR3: CASSLARSGWTGGGETQYF
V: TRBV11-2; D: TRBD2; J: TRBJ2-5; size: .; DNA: TGTGCCGGCAGTAAGCAGCGGGGTCTTCATGAGACCCAGTACTTC; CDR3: CAGSKQRGLHETQYF
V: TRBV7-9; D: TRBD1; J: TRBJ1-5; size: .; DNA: TGTGCCAGCAGCTCTGACAGGGGTAGCAATCAGCCCCAGCATTTT; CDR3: CASSSDRGSNQPQHF
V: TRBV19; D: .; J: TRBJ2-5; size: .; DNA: TGTGCCAGTAGTTCGGGCGGGGATCGGGAGACCCAGTACTTC; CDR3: CASSSGGDRETQYF
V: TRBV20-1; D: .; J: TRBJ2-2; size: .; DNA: TGCAGTGCTAGCGGACCTCCGAACACCGGGGAGCTGTTTTTT; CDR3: CSASGPPNTGELFF
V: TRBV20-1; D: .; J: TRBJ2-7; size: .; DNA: TGCAGTGCTAGAGAGGCTCCCACTTACGAGCAGTACTTC; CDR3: CSAREAPTYEQYF
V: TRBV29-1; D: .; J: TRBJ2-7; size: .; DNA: TGCAGCGTTGAGGTCAGGGCGGCTACCGAGCAGTACTTC; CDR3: CSVEVRAATEQYF
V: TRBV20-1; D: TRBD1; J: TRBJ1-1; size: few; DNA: TGCAGTGCTCGCCGGGACAGGAAGAACACTGAAGCTTTCTTT; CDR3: CSARRDRKNTEAFF
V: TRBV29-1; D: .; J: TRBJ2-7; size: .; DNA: TGCAGCGTTCGCAGGGGAGGACCCTACGAGCAGTACTTC; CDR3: CSVRRGGPYEQYF
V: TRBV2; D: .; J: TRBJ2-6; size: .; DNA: TGTGCCAGCAGGACAGAATCTGGGGCCAACGTCCTGACTTTC; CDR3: CASRTESGANVLTF
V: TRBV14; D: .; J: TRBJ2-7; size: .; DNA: TGTGCCAGCAGCCAAGTACCAGTCATCTACGAGCAGTACTTC; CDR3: CASSQVPVIYEQYF
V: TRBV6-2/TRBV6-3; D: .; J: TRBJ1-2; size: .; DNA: TGTGCCACGAACAGCGGACGGTTAGACTATGGCTACACCTTC; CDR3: CATNSGRLDYGYTF
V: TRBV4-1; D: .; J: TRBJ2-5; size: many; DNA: TGCGCCAGCAGCCAAGTCCGAGGAGAGACCCAGTACTTC; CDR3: CASSQVRGETQYF
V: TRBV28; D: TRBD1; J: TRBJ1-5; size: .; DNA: TGTGCCGTGACAGGGGGCGCGGGAGGCAATCAGCCCCAGCATTTT; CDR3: CAVTGGAGGNQPQHF
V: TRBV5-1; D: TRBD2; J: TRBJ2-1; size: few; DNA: TGCGCCAGCAGCCCCACGTCAGCGGGGGGGCCTAGAGCGAATGAGCAGTTCTTC; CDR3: CASSPTSAGGPRANEQFF
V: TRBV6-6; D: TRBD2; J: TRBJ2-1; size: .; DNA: TGTGCCAGCAGTCCAGGGAGGGCCTTAAGTAATGAGCAGTTCTTC; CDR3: CASSPGRALSNEQFF
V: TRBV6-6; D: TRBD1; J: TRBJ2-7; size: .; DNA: TGTGCCAGCAGTTACGGACAGGGGTACTCCTACGAGCAGTACTTC; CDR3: CASSYGQGYSYEQYF
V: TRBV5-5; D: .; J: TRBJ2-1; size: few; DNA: TGTGCCAGCAGCTTGGGGGTAATGAATGAGCAGTTCTTC; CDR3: CASSLGVMNEQFF
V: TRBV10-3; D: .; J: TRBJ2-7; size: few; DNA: TGTGCCATCAAAGGGACACATAGCTCCTACGAGCAGTACTTC; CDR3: CAIKGTHSSYEQYF
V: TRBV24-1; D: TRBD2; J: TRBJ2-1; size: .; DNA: TGTGCCACCAGTGATTCGAGACTAGCGGGTTCCTACAATGAACAGTTCTTC; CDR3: CATSDSRLAGSYNEQFF
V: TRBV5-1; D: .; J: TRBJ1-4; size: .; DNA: TGCGCCAGCAGCTCCTCGGCAGGGTTAGAGGAAAAACTGTTTTTT; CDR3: CASSSSAGLEEKLFF
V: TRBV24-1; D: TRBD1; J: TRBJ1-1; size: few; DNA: TGTGCCACCAGTGATTGGGGACAGATTGTGCCCGTTGAAGCTTTCTTT; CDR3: CATSDWGQIVPVEAFF
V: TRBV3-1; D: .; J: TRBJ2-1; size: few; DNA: TGTGCCAGCAGCCAAGTCAGGGAGAGCTCCTACAATGAGCAGTTCTTC; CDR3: CASSQVRESSYNEQFF
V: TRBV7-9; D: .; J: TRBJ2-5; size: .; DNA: TGTGCCAGCAGCTTGGGTAGCCTTGAAGGAGAGACCCAGTACTTC; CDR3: CASSLGSLEGETQYF